This entry lists 28 T cell receptor beta chains sequenced from one sample in a study of blood T cells in healthy people across ages. Primers used in a second PCR of roughly 6 to 12 cycles were a sample-barcoded 5' primer and a J-beta primer mix. A single record per CDR3 protein comes from TCRdb applying MiXCR to the 5' RACE reads. This sample yields around 800,000 distinct CDR3 sequences, of which around 24% are seen a single time; around 3% belongs to the top ten. A further study also used this sample, focusing on T cells of mothers and their children.

Sequencing was done on a sample of blood. The source of these receptors is a boy aged 5-17 years in good health.

Only a few counts were recorded for this clonotype. This rearrangement joins TRBV20-1 to TRBJ2-5, with 8 nucleotides matching TRBD1. V was clipped by 3 bases and J by 3 bases; unmatched bases: 9. The germline gives CDR1 DFQATT, CDR2 SNEGSKA (reference sequence). The CDR3 consists of 15 residues. CDR3 loop: CSARTPGQVEETQYF. Here the CDR3 DNA reads TGCAGTGCTAGGACACCGGGACAGGTAGAAGAGACCCAGTACTTC.

There are a few counts of this clonotype. The chain combines TRBV9 with TRBJ1-1, with a weak D call TRBD1 (6 bases). Germline lookup yields CDR1 SGDLS and CDR2 YYNGEE. V dropped 3 bases and J dropped 3 bases, with 18 bases sitting between them. There are 16 residues in the CDR3. CDR3 bases: TGTGCCAGCAGCGGAGCGGGGGCAGGGAGGTACACTGAAGCTTTCTTT. This encodes CASSGAGAGRYTEAFF.

This clonotype was counted at least ten times. The CDR3 sequence: CASSLGGALQETQYF. CDR3 in DNA: TGCGCCAGCAGCTTGGGCGGGGCCCTCCAAGAGACCCAGTACTTC. The chain joins TRBV5-1 to TRBJ2-5, with D perhaps matching TRBD2 (6 bases). CDR1 is SGHRS, CDR2 YFSETQ, per germline. V lost 0 bases and J lost 1, with 10 bases in between. CDR3 length: 15 residues.

The chain joins TRBV6-6 to TRBJ1-2; the D is unclear. The V gene's germline CDR1 is MNHNY and CDR2 SVGAGI (reference sequence). CDR3 length: 14 amino acids. V dropped 8 bases and J dropped 3 bases, with 16 bases sitting between them. The CDR3 DNA follows: TGTGCCAGCCTTTCTAAGGGTAGGGACTATGGCTACACCTTC. As protein: CASLSKGRDYGYTF.

The CDR3 loop is CASSLLAGGVSYNEQFF. The CDR3 region has the DNA TGTGCCAGCAGTTTACTGGCGGGGGGCGTCTCCTACAATGAGCAGTTCTTC. J is TRBJ2-1 and V is TRBV27, with TRBD2 matching over 8 bases. There are 17 residues in the CDR3. The germline CDR1 and CDR2 sequences are MNHEY and SMNVEV (reference sequence). Germline trimming cut 2 bases from V and 0 bases from J; bases unmatched to any gene: 6.

The chain employs TRBV3-1 and TRBJ2-7, with D possibly matching TRBD2 (5 bases). Germline values: CDR1 LGHDT, CDR2 YNNKEL (reference sequence). V lost 6 bases to trimming and J lost 4 bases, with 10 bases between them. CDR3 length: 12 residues. This CDR3 reads CASRGDLYEQYF. The CDR3 DNA sequence: TGTGCCAGCAGGGGAGATCTATACGAGCAGTACTTC.

This clonotype appeared a few times. The CDR3 DNA reads as TGTGCCACCAGTGACCCCCTGGCCGGCAGGGCCTACAATGAGCAGTTCTTC. Its protein product is CATSDPLAGRAYNEQFF. The chain joins TRBV24-1 to TRBJ2-1, with D perhaps matching TRBD1 (5 bases). Germline-derived CDR1 and CDR2 are KGHDR and SFDVKD. This CDR3 spans 17 amino acids. Trimming pared 4 bases from V and 2 bases from J, leaving 17 bases between.

This clonotype was seen only a few times. The J gene is TRBJ2-7, the V gene TRBV11-2; D call uncertain. This CDR3 contains 14 residues. The ends were cut back, 5 bases at V and 5 bases at J, with 16 bases in the middle. Germline CDR1 is SGHAT and CDR2 is FQNNGV. The CDR3: CASSPRTSSHEQYF. CDR3 coding DNA: TGTGCCAGCAGCCCCCGGACCTCTTCCCACGAGCAGTACTTC.

This clonotype was picked up a small number of times. V gene TRBV27 combines with J gene TRBJ2-5, with TRBD1 matching over 7 bases. The DNA matches TRBJ2-7 better at its end, which makes the J call doubtful. The CDR3 spans 16 residues. Germline V CDR1 and CDR2: MNHEY, SMNVEV (reference sequence). CDR3 in DNA: TGTGCCAGCAGTTTAAGGGCCGGGACAGTCTCCTACGAGCAGTACTTC. It specifies CASSLRAGTVSYEQYF.

This chain links TRBV5-1 with TRBJ2-1; 11 bases are a match to TRBD2. The trim removed 2 bases at V and 2 bases at J, leaving 12 bases unmatched. The CDR3 runs to 19 residues. CDR1 and CDR2 (germline): SGHRS, YFSETQ. The CDR3 DNA is TGCGCCAGCAGCTTAAACCGACTAGCGGGGTATTCCCCCTACAATGAGCAGTTCTTC. This codes for CASSLNRLAGYSPYNEQFF.

The chain couples TRBV4-1 to TRBJ2-6; D possibly matches TRBD1 or TRBD2 (6 bases each). The CDR3 runs 16 residues. Germline CDR1 and CDR2: MGHRA and YSYEKL. The V and J ends lost 5 bases and 2 bases respectively, with 13 bases between them. CDR3 in DNA: TGCGCCAGCAGCTCGCAGGGGAGGACTGGGGCCAACGTCCTGACTTTC. This sequence encodes CASSSQGRTGANVLTF.

This clonotype appeared a few times. V gene TRBV6-1 combines with J gene TRBJ1-2, with a possible D match to TRBD1 (5 bases). The CDR3 spans 15 residues. The germline V gene encodes CDR1 MNHNS and CDR2 SASEGT. V was cut by 6 bases and J by 5 bases, with 19 bases left in between. The CDR3 region has the DNA TGTGCCAGCAGAGAGGACAACGCCTCACCTTATGGCTACACCTTC. Encoded protein: CASREDNASPYGYTF.

This clonotype was detected only a few times. This chain joins TRBV12-3 or TRBV12-4 and TRBJ2-7; no firm D call. V lost 3 bases and J lost 7, with 16 bases in between. The CDR3 sequence is 14 residues long. CDR3 sequence (DNA): TGTGCCAGCAGTTTCGAATTGAAGTGGGGTGAGCAGTACTTC. Translated, it gives CASSFELKWGEQYF.

The chain combines TRBV11-2 with TRBJ2-7; D is possibly TRBD2 (6 bases). The V and J ends lost 4 bases and 3 bases respectively, with 13 bases between them. The CDR3 is made up of 14 amino acids. The germline gives CDR1 SGHAT, CDR2 FQNNGV. The CDR3 reads CASSYREFLYEQYF. The CDR3 nucleotides read TGTGCCAGCAGCTACCGGGAGTTCCTCTACGAGCAGTACTTC.

The chain has TRBV4-2 and TRBJ2-1, with TRBD2 matching 8 bases. With V trimmed by 1 base and J by 8 bases, 10 bases remained unmatched. The CDR3 is made up of 16 amino acids. Germline V CDR1 and CDR2: LGHNA, YNFKEQ. The CDR3 protein is CASSQVARGARYEQFF. The CDR3 nucleotides read TGTGCCAGCAGCCAAGTGGCGCGGGGGGCTCGGTATGAGCAGTTCTTC.

The rearrangement joins TRBV30 to TRBJ1-2; D unclear. In germline, CDR1 is GTSNPN, CDR2 SVGIG (reference sequence). The length of the CDR3 is 14 residues. Between the trimmed V and J ends, which lost 4 bases and 5 bases, there was a span of 17 bases. CDR3 bases: TGTGCCTGGACTGCTAGGGCCGAACTTTATGGCTACACCTTC. This translates into CAWTARAELYGYTF.

In its sample, this clonotype was seen a few times. The V call is TRBV6-6, the J call TRBJ2-7; D is ambiguous. CDR1 and CDR2 from the germline V gene are MNHNY and SVGAGI (reference sequence). Trimming cost V 7 bases and J 6 bases, with 10 bases left between them. This CDR3 is 11 amino acids long. DNA for the CDR3: TGTGCCAGCACCCTTTCCGGCGAGCAGTACTTC. This translates into CASTLSGEQYF.

The chain uses TRBV3-1 and TRBJ2-7, with D tentatively TRBD2 (6 bases). The CDR3 sequence is 14 residues long. CDR1 and CDR2 from the germline V gene are LGHDT and YNNKEL (reference sequence). The V gene lost 4 bases and the J gene lost 3 bases, with 13 bases spanning the gap. The CDR3 sequence: CASSLFGTRYEQYF. The DNA of the CDR3 is TGTGCCAGCAGCCTATTCGGGACTCGCTACGAGCAGTACTTC.

V usage is TRBV30 and J usage is TRBJ2-5; the D gene could be TRBD1 or TRBD2 (5 bases each). The end of the DNA is better explained by TRBJ2-1, so the J call may be wrong. There are 11 residues in the CDR3. Germline-derived CDR1 and CDR2 are GTSNPN and SVGIG (reference sequence). The CDR3 region has the DNA TGTGCCTGGAGTAACCGGGACCGACAGTTCTTC. Its protein is CAWSNRDRQFF.

In this sample, this clonotype turned up a few times. The CDR3 DNA reads TGTGCCAGCACCGCGACAGGGAGGCCTGAAAAACTGTTTTTT. Encoded protein: CASTATGRPEKLFF. This chain connects TRBV28 to TRBJ1-4, with 7 bases aligning to TRBD1. Trimming cost V 7 bases and J 7 bases; bases outside gene matches: 9. This CDR3 has 14 amino acids. Germline assignment: CDR1 MDHEN and CDR2 SYDVKM.

Only a few counts were recorded for this clonotype. The gene calls are TRBV7-3 and TRBJ2-3; 7 positions match TRBD1. Germline CDR1 and CDR2: SGHTA and FQGTGA. CDR3 length: 16 residues. V was pared by 6 bases and J by 3 bases, with 12 bases of the junction left unmatched. CDR3 nucleotides: TGTGCCAGCAGTCCTCAGTCGACAGGGTTAACAGATACGCAGTATTTT. Translating it yields CASSPQSTGLTDTQYF.

The genes are TRBV5-1 and TRBJ2-4; TRBD1 is a possible D gene (5 bases). Germline-derived CDR1 and CDR2 are SGHRS and YFSETQ. V lost 0 bases, J lost 5 bases, and 9 bases lay in between. This CDR3 has 14 amino acids. The CDR3 nucleotides read TGCGCCAGCAGCTTGGCTATAGGGGAAAACATTCAGTACTTC. Translated, it gives CASSLAIGENIQYF.

The chain recombines TRBV12-3 or TRBV12-4 with TRBJ2-5; D uncertain. This CDR3 has 16 amino acids. Trimming shortened V by 5 bases and J by 2 bases, and 18 bases separated the two germline ends. The CDR3 DNA follows: TGTGCCAGCAGTCAAAATACGGGCCTAATACAAGAGACCCAGTACTTC. Amino acids: CASSQNTGLIQETQYF.

Remarks on this clonotype: One end of the junction does not line up with germline, which may come from a read error. The chain combines TRBV25-1 with TRBJ1-4; perhaps TRBD1 as D (5 bases). Germline V gene data show CDR1 as MGHDK and CDR2 as SYGVNS. The CDR3 extends over 13 amino acids. The CDR3 DNA follows: TGTGCCAGCCCTAGTGGAGGGGATGAAAACCTGTTTTTT. Protein sequence: CASPSGGDENLFF.

J is TRBJ2-7 and V is TRBV6-1, with 8 bases lining up with TRBD1. Trimming took 2 bases from V and 5 from J; bases not matched to a gene: 5. The CDR3 spans 14 residues. CDR1 is MNHNS, CDR2 SASEGT, per germline. CDR3 in amino acids: CASSERRGRNEQYF. The CDR3 coding sequence is TGTGCCAGCAGTGAACGCAGGGGGCGGAACGAGCAGTACTTC.

This clonotype was observed a handful of times. The chain employs TRBV2 and TRBJ2-5, with TRBD1 identical over 8 bases. CDR1 is SNHLY, CDR2 FYNNEI, per germline. The J segment lost 1 base and the V segment lost 9 bases, leaving 4 bases of the junction unmatched. CDR3 length: 13 residues. The CDR3 loop reads CASNGQGQETQYF. Here the CDR3 DNA reads TGTGCCAGTAACGGACAGGGCCAAGAGACCCAGTACTTC.

The chain links TRBV15 to TRBJ1-4, with D possibly TRBD1 on 5 matching bases. V gave up 0 bases and J gave up 7 bases, with 9 bases separating them. Germline V CDR1 and CDR2: LNHNV, YYDKDF (reference sequence). CDR3 size: 14 residues. This CDR3 is CATSRDREVEKLFF. The CDR3 DNA reads as TGTGCCACCAGCAGAGACAGGGAGGTTGAAAAACTGTTTTTT.

This clonotype was counted at least ten times. This chain joins TRBV28 and TRBJ2-5, with 7 bases fitting TRBD1. Germline CDR1 reads MDHEN; CDR2 reads SYDVKM. V was pared by 4 bases and J by 2 bases, with 4 bases of the junction left unmatched. The CDR3 extends over 14 amino acids. CDR3 coding DNA: TGTGCCAGCAGTTCCACAGGGGCGCAAGAGACCCAGTACTTC. Amino acids: CASSSTGAQETQYF.